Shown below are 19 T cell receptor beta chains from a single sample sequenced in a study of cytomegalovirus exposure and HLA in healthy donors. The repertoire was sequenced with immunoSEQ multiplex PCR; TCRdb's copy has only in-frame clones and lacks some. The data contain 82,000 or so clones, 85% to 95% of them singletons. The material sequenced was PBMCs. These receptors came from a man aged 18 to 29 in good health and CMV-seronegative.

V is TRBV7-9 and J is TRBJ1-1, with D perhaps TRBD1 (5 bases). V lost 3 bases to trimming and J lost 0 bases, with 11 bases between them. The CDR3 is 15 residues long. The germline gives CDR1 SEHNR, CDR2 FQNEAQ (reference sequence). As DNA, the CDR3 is TGTGCCAGCAGCTTGGGACGGGGGATGAACACTGAAGCTTTCTTT. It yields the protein CASSLGRGMNTEAFF.

This CDR3 is CASSIGAGADGYTF. The CDR3 DNA reads as TGTGCCAGTAGTATAGGGGCAGGGGCGGATGGCTACACCTTC. V is TRBV19 and J is TRBJ1-2; possible D gene TRBD1, 6 bases. With 1 base removed from V and 6 bases from J, the gap between germline ends came to 12 bases. CDR3 length: 14 residues. Per the germline V gene, CDR1 is LNHDA and CDR2 is SQIVND (reference sequence).

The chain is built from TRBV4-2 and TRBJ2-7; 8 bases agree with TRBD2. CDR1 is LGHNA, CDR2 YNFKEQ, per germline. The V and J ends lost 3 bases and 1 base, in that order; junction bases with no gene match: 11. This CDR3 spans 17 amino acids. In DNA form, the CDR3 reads TGTGCCAGCAGCCAGGAAGGCGCGGGGGGCCCATCCTACGAGCAGTACTTC. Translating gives CASSQEGAGGPSYEQYF.

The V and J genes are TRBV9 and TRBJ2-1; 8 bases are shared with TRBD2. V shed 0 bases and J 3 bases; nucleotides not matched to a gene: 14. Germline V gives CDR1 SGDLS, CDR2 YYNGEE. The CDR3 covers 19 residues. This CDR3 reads CASSVATSGRTPFYNEQFF. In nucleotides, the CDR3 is TGTGCCAGCAGCGTAGCTACGAGCGGGAGAACCCCCTTCTACAATGAGCAGTTCTTC.

CDR3 bases: TGTGCCAGCAGCCCGCGGACAGGGAGAATGACTGGGGCCAACGTCCTGACTTTC. It specifies CASSPRTGRMTGANVLTF. The chain has TRBV11-3 and TRBJ2-6, with 8 bases matching TRBD1. This CDR3 is built from 18 residues. Unmatched junction bases numbered 11, after V lost 5 bases and J lost 2 bases. CDR1 is SGHNT and CDR2 is YENEEA in the germline V gene.

The CDR3 spells CAWREGFLNTQYF. In nucleotides, the CDR3 is TGTGCCTGGAGGGAGGGTTTTTTGAATACGCAGTATTTT. V is TRBV30 and J is TRBJ2-3; D may be TRBD2 (6 bases). The CDR3 contains 13 residues. Per germline, CDR1 GTSNPN and CDR2 SVGIG (reference sequence). V lost 3 bases to trimming and J lost 7 bases, with 14 bases between them. Together with reference TRBV30 and TRBJ2-3, the CDR3 gives the full variable domain: SQTIHQWPATLVQPVGSPLSLECTVEGTSNPNLYWYRQAAGRGLQLLFYSVGIGQISSEVPQNLSASRPQDRQFILSSKKLLLSDSGFYLCAWREGFLNTQYFGPGTRLTVL.

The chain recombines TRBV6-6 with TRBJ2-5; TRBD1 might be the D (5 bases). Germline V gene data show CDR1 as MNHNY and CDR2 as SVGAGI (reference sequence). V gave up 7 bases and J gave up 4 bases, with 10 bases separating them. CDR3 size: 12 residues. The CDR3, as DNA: TGTGCCAGCAATCAGGGTTTAGAGACCCAGTACTTC. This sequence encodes CASNQGLETQYF.

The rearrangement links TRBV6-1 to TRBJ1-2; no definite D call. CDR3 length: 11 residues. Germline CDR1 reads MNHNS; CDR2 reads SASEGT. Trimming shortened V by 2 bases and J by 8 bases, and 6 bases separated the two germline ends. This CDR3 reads CASSEPPGYTF. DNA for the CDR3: TGTGCCAGCAGTGAACCCCCAGGCTACACCTTC.

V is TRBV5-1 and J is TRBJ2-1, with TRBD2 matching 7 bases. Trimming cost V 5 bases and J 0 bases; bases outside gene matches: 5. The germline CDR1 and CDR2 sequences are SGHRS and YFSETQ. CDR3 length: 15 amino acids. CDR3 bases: TGCGCCAGCAGTGCAGGCGGGAGCTCCTACAATGAGCAGTTCTTC. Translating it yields CASSAGGSSYNEQFF. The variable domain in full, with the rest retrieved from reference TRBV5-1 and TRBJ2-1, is KAGVTQTPRYLIKTRGQQVTLSCSPISGHRSVSWYQQTPGQGLQFLFEYFSETQRNKGNFPGRFSGRQFSNSRSEMNVSTLELGDSALYLCASSAGGSSYNEQFFGPGTRLTVL.

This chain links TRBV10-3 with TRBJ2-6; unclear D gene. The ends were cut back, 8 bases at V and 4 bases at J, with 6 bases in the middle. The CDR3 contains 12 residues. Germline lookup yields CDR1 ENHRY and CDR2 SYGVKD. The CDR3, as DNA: TGTGCCATCCTGGCCGGGGCCAACGTCCTGACTTTC. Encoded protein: CAILAGANVLTF.

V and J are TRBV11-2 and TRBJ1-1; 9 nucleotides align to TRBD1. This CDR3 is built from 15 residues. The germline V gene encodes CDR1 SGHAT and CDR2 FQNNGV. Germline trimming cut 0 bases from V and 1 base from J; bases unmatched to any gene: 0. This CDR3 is CASSLEQGANTEAFF. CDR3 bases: TGTGCCAGCAGCTTAGAACAGGGGGCGAACACTGAAGCTTTCTTT.

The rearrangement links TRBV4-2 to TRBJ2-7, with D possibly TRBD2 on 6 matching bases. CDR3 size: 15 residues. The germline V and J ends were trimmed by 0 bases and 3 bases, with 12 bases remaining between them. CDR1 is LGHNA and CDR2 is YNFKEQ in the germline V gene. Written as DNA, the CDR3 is TGTGCCAGCAGCCAAGACGGGGGTCTTAGCTACGAGCAGTACTTC. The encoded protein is CASSQDGGLSYEQYF.

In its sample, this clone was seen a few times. The chain's CDR3 is CASTVQEAVHRGYTF. The CDR3 DNA sequence: TGTGCCAGCACCGTCCAGGAGGCCGTTCATCGTGGCTACACCTTC. J is TRBJ1-2 and V is TRBV6-1; D unresolved. Germline values: CDR1 MNHNS, CDR2 SASEGT. The CDR3 runs to 15 residues. Trimming cost V 7 bases and J 7 bases, with 22 bases left between them.

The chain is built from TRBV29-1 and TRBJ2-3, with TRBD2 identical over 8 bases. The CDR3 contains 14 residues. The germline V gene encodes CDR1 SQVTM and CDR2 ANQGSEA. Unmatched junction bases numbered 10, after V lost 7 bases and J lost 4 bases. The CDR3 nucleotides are TGCAGCGCCCTTGGGACTAGTTCATCAGATACGCAGTATTTT. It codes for CSALGTSSSDTQYF.

The CDR3 reads CASSPFLYGYTF. The CDR3 region has the DNA TGTGCCAGCAGCCCTTTCCTCTATGGCTACACCTTC. The V call is TRBV7-6, the J call TRBJ1-2; D remains unclear. The V gene lost 5 bases and the J gene lost 4 bases, with 8 bases spanning the gap. The CDR3 has 12 amino acids. From germline, CDR1 is SGHVS and CDR2 FNYEAQ.

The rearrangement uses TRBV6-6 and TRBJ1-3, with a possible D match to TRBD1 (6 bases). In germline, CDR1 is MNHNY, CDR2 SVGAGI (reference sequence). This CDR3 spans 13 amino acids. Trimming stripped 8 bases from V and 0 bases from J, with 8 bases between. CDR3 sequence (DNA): TGTGCCAGCCTGGACAGCTCTGGAAACACCATATATTTT. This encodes CASLDSSGNTIYF.

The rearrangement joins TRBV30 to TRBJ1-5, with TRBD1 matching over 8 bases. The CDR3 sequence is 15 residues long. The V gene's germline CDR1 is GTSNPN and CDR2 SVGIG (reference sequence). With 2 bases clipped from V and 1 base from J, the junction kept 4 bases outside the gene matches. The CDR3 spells CAWSPGGVSNQPQHF. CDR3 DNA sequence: TGTGCCTGGAGTCCAGGGGGCGTAAGCAATCAGCCCCAGCATTTT.

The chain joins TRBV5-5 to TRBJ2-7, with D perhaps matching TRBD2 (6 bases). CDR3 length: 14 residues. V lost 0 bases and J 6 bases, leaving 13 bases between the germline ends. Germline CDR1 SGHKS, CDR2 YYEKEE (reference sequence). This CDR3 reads CASSLGGVGGEQYF. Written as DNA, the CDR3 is TGTGCCAGCAGCTTGGGCGGGGTTGGAGGCGAGCAGTACTTC.

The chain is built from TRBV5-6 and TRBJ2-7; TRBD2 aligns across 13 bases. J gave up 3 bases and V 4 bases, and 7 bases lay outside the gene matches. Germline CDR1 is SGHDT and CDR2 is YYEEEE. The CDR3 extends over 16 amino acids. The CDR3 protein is CASSLRTSGRGYEQYF. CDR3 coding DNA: TGTGCCAGCAGCCTGAGGACTAGCGGGAGAGGCTACGAGCAGTACTTC. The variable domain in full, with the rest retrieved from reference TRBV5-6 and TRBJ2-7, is DAGVTQSPTHLIKTRGQQVTLRCSPKSGHDTVSWYQQALGQGPQFIFQYYEEEERQRGNFPDRFSGHQFPNYSSELNVNALLLGDSALYLCASSLRTSGRGYEQYFGPGTRLTVT.